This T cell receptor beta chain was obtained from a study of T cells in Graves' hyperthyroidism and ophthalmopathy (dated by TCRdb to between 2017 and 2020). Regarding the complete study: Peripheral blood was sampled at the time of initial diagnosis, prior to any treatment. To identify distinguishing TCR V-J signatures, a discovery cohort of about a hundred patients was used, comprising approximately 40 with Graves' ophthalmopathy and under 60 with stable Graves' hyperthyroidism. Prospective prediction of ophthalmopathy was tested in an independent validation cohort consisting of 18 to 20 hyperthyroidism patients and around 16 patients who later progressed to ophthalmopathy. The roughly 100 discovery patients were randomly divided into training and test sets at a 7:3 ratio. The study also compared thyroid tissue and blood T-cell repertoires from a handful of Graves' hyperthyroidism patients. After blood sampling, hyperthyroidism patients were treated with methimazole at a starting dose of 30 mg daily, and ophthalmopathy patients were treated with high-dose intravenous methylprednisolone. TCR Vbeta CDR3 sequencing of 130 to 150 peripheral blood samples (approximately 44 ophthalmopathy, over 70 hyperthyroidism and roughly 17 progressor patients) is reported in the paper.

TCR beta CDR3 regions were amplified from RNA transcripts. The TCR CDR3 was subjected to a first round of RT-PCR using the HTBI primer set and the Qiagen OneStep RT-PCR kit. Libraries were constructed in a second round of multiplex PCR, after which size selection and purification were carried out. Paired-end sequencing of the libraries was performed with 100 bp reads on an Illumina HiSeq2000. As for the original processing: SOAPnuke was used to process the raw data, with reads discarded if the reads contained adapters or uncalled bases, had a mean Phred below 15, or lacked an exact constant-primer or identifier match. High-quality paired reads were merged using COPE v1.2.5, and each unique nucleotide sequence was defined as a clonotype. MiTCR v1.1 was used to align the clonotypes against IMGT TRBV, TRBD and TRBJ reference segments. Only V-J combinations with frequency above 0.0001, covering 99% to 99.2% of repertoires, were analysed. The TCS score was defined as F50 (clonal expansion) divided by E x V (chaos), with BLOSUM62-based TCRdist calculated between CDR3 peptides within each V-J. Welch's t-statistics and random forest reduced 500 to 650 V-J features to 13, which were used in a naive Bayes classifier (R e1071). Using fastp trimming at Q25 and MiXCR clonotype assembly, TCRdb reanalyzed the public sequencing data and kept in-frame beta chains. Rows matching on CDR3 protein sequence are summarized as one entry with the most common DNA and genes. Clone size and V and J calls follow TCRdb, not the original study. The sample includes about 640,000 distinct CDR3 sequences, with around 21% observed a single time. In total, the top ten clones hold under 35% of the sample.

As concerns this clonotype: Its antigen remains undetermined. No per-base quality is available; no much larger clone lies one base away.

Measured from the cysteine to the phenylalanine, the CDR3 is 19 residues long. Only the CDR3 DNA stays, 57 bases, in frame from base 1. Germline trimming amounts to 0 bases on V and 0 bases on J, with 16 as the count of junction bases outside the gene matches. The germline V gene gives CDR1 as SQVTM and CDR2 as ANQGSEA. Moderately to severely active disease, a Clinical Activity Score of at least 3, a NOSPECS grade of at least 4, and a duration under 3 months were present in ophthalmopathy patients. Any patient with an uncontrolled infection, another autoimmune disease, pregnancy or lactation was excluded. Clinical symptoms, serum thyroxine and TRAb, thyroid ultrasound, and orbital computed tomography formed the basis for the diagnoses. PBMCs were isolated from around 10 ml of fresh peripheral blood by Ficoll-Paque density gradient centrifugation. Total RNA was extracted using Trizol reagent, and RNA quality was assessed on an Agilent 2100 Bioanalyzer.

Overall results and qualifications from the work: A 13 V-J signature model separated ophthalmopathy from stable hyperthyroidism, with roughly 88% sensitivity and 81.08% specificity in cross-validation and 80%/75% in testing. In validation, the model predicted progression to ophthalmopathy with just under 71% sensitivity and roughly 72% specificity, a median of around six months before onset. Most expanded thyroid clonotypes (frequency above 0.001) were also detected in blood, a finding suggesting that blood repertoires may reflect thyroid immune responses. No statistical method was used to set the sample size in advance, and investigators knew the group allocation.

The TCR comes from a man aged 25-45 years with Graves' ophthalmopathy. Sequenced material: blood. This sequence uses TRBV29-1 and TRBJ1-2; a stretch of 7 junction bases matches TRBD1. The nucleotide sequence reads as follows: TGCAGCGTTGAAGAATTGGACTGGGGACAGCGTTTCACTAACTATGGCTACACCTTC. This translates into CSVEELDWGQRFTNYGYTF.